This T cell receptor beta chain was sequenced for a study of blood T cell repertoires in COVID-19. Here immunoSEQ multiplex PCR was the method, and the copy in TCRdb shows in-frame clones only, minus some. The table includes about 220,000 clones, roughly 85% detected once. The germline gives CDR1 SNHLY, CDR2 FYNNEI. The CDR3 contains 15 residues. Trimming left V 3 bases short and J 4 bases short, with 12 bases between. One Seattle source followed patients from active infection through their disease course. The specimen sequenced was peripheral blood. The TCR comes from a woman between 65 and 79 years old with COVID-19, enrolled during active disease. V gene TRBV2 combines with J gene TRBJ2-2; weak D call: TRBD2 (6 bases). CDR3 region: CASSETSRVTGELFF. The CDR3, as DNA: TGTGCCAGCAGTGAGACTAGTAGGGTCACCGGGGAGCTGTTTTTT.